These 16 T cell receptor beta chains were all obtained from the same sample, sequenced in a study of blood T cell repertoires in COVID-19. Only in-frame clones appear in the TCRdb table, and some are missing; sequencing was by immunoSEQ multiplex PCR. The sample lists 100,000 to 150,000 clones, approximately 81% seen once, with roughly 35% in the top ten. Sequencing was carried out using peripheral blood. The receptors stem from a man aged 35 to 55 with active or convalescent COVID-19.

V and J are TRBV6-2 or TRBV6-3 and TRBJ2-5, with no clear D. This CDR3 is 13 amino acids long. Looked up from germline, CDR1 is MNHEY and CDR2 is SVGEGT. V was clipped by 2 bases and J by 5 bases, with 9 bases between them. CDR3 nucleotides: TGTGCCAGCAGTTACGGTAGAGAGGAGACCCAGTACTTC. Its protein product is CASSYGREETQYF.

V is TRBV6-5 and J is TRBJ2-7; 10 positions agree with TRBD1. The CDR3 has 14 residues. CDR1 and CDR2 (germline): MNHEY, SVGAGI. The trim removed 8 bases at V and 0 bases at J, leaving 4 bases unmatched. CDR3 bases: TGTGCCAGCGTACGGACAGGGGGCTCCTACGAGCAGTACTTC. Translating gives CASVRTGGSYEQYF.

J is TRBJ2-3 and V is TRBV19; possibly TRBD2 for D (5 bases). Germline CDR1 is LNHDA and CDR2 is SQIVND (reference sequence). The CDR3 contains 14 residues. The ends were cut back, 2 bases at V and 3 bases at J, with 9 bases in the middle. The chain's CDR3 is CASSIPGETDTQYF. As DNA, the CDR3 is TGTGCCAGTAGTATACCCGGGGAGACAGATACGCAGTATTTT.

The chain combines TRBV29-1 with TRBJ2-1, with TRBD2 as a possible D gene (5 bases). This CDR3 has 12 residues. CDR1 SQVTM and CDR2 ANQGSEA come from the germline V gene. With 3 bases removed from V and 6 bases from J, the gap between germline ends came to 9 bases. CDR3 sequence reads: CSVEKGSNEQFF. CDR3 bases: TGCAGCGTTGAGAAAGGGAGCAATGAGCAGTTCTTC.

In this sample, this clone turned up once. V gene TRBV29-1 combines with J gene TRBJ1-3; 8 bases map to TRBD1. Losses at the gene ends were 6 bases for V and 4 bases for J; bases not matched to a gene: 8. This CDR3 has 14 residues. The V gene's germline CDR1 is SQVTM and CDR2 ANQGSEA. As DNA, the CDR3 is TGCAGCGTAGGAGCAGGGGGCTCGGGAAACACCATATATTTT. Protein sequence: CSVGAGGSGNTIYF.

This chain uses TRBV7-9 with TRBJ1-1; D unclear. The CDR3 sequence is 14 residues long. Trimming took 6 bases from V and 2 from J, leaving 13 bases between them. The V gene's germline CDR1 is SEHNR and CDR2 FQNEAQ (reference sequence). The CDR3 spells CASRVTATNTEAFF. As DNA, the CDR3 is TGTGCCAGCAGAGTTACAGCAACCAACACTGAAGCTTTCTTT.

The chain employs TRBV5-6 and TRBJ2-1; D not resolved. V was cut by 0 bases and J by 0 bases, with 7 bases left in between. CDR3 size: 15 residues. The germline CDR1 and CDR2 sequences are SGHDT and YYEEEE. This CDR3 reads CASSLGRSSYNEQFF. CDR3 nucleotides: TGTGCCAGCAGCTTGGGACGGAGCTCCTACAATGAGCAGTTCTTC. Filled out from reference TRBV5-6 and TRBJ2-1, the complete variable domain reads DAGVTQSPTHLIKTRGQQVTLRCSPKSGHDTVSWYQQALGQGPQFIFQYYEEEERQRGNFPDRFSGHQFPNYSSELNVNALLLGDSALYLCASSLGRSSYNEQFFGPGTRLTVL.

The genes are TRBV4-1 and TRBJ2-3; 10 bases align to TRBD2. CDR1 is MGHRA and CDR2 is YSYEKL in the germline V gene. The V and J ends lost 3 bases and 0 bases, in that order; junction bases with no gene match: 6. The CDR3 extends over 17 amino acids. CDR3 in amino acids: CASSQGLLAGSTDTQYF. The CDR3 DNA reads TGCGCCAGCAGCCAGGGACTACTAGCGGGGAGCACAGATACGCAGTATTTT.

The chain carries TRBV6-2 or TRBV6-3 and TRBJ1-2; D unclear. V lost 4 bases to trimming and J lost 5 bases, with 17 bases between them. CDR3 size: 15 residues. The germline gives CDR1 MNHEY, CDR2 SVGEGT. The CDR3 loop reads CASSLSPLNPYGYTF. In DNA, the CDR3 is TGTGCCAGCAGTTTGAGCCCGCTTAACCCGTATGGCTACACCTTC.

The chain's CDR3 is CASRSTGQGNSPLHF. CDR3 coding DNA: TGTGCCAGCAGGTCAACGGGACAGGGAAATTCACCCCTCCACTTT. V usage is TRBV27 and J usage is TRBJ1-6; TRBD1 matches 9 bases. V shed 6 bases, J shed 7 bases, and the junction held 7 bases outside the gene matches. Germline V gives CDR1 MNHEY, CDR2 SMNVEV (reference sequence). CDR3 size: 15 residues.

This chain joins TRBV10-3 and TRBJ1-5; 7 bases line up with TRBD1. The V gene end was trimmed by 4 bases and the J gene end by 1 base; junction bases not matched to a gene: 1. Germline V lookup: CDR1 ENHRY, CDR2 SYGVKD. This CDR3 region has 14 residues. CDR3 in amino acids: CAISAGGSNQPQHF. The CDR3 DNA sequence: TGTGCCATCAGTGCAGGGGGGAGCAATCAGCCCCAGCATTTT.

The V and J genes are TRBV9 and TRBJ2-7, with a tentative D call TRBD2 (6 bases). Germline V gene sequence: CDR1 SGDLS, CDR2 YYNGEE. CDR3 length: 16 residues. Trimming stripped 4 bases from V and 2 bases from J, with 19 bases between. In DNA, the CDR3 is TGTGCCAGCAGCCCGTCCTCGAGCGGGTTGCCCTACGAGCAGTACTTC. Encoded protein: CASSPSSSGLPYEQYF.

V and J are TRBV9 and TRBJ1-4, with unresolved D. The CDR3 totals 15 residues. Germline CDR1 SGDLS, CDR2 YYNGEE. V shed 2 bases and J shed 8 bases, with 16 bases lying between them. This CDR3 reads CASSVEGREGEKLFF. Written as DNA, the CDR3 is TGTGCCAGCAGCGTCGAAGGGAGGGAAGGGGAAAAACTGTTTTTT.

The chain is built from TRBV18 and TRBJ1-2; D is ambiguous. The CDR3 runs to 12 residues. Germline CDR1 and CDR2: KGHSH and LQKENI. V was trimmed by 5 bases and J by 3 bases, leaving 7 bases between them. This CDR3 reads CASSNRDYGYTF. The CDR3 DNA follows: TGTGCCAGCTCAAACAGAGACTATGGCTACACCTTC.

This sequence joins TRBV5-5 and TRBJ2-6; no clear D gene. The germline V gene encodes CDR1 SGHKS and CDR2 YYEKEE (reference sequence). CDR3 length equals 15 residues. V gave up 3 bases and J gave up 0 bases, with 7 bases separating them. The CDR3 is CASSSIYSGANVLTF. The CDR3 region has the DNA TGTGCCAGCAGCTCTATATACTCTGGGGCCAACGTCCTGACTTTC.

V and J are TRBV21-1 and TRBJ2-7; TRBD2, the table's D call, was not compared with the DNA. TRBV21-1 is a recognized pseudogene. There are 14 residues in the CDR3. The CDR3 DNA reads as TGTGCCAGCAGCAAAAGCGGGAGCGTCTACGAGCAGTACTTC. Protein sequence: CASSKSGSVYEQYF.